These T cell receptor beta chains were read from a single sample in a study of radiation and T cells in renal cell carcinoma. This table comes from immunoSEQ multiplex PCR, and its TCRdb copy is limited to in-frame clones, with some not included. The sample has roughly 130,000 clones, about 88% seen once. The sample was blood, taken from a patient whose treatment included radiotherapy and nephrectomy. These receptors originate from a woman aged 70 to 79 with renal cell carcinoma. Each CDR3 is given with its conserved first and last residue. D genes are given only for firm matches. Size values are once, few and many counts, or a class for expanded clones, and some rows have none.

j_gene,v_gene,abundance,d_gene,CDR3nt,CDR3aa
TRBJ2-1,TRBV7-9,.,TRBD2,TGTGCCAGCAGCAGTTCCGGGACTAGCTGGGAGCAGTTCTTC,CASSSSGTSWEQFF
TRBJ1-2,TRBV4-1,.,.,TGCGCCAGCAGCCATTCCGGGACGGACTATGGCTACACCTTC,CASSHSGTDYGYTF
TRBJ2-2,TRBV19,.,.,TGTGCCAGTCAAACGTGGCAAACGAACACCGGGGAGCTGTTTTTT,CASQTWQTNTGELFF
TRBJ1-6,TRBV28,.,.,TGTGCCAGCAGTTCGCCCCTCACAGGGTACAATTCACCCCTCCACTTT,CASSSPLTGYNSPLHF
TRBJ1-1,TRBV7-2,.,.,TGTGCCAGCAGCCCGCAACAGGGTCGCGACACTGAAGCTTTCTTT,CASSPQQGRDTEAFF
TRBJ2-7,TRBV10-3,.,.,TGTGCCACCCGAGGCCTATCCGACTACGAGCAGTACTTC,CATRGLSDYEQYF
TRBJ1-1,TRBV29-1,.,TRBD1,TGCAGCGTTGGGACAGGTAACACTGAAGCTTTCTTT,CSVGTGNTEAFF
TRBJ2-5,TRBV6-6,.,.,TGTGCCAGCACCAACGGTGGGGGTGAGACCCAGTACTTC,CASTNGGGETQYF
TRBJ2-5,TRBV19,.,TRBD2,TGTGCCAGTAGTATCTTCACACCAGCCGGGACTAGCGGGGACTTCCAAGAGACCCAGTACTTC,CASSIFTPAGTSGDFQETQYF
TRBJ2-3,TRBV7-9,.,TRBD1,TGTGCCAGCAGCTTCCCTGGGACCTATGGACAGGTTGCAGATACGCAGTATTTT,CASSFPGTYGQVADTQYF
TRBJ2-3,TRBV14,.,.,TGTGCCAGCAGCCAAGAAGCGTTTGGGGATACGCAGTATTTT,CASSQEAFGDTQYF
TRBJ1-1,TRBV2,few,.,TGTGCCAGCAAATTTTTTGTGAACACTGAAGCTTTCTTT,CASKFFVNTEAFF
TRBJ1-1,TRBV6-5,.,.,TGTGCCGTGGCCAGGGGAATGAACACTGAAGCTTTCTTT,CAVARGMNTEAFF
TRBJ1-2,TRBV5-1,.,.,TGCGCCAGCAGCTTGGCGACTTCGGGGAACTATGGCTACACCTTC,CASSLATSGNYGYTF
TRBJ1-4,TRBV5-1,.,TRBD1,TGCGCCAGCAGCGACTTACGGGACAGGGAAGGAAAACTGTTTTTT,CASSDLRDREGKLFF
TRBJ1-5,TRBV6-1,.,.,TGTGCCAGCAGTTCCGGGGTAGGGGGACAGCCCCAGCATTTT,CASSSGVGGQPQHF
TRBJ2-3,TRBV7-2,.,TRBD2,TGTGCCAGCAGCTTGCCCTTAGCGGGGCCGAGCACAGATACGCAGTATTTT,CASSLPLAGPSTDTQYF
TRBJ2-7,TRBV7-7,.,TRBD1,TGTGCTAGCAGCTTAGGACAGGGTGGGTCCTACGAGCAGTACTTC,CASSLGQGGSYEQYF
TRBJ1-2,TRBV12-1,.,.,TGTGCCAGCAGCTTTGCCTGGACTGATAACTATGGCTACACCTTC,CASSFAWTDNYGYTF
TRBJ1-5,TRBV6-6,.,.,TGTGCCAGCAGTGACTCAGGGAGAGGACAGCCCCAGCATTTT,CASSDSGRGQPQHF
TRBJ1-5,TRBV7-9,.,.,TGTGCCAGCAGCAGGTACAATCAGCCCCAGCATTTT,CASSRYNQPQHF
TRBJ1-5,TRBV2,.,.,TGTGCCAGCAGTCGGGGTCCCCAAGCGTCCAATCAGCCCCAGCATTTT,CASSRGPQASNQPQHF
TRBJ2-7,TRBV5-1,.,.,TGCGCCAGCAGCTTCAGTAGGGTAGGGGGCGAGCAGTACTTC,CASSFSRVGGEQYF
TRBJ2-7,TRBV20-1,.,.,TGCAGTGCTAAGGCCCCGGAAGAGCAGTACTTC,CSAKAPEEQYF
TRBJ1-1,TRBV10-3,.,.,TGTGCCATAACCTCCGGGGACCTATCCACTGAAGCTTTCTTT,CAITSGDLSTEAFF
TRBJ1-3,TRBV27,few,.,TGTGCCAGCAGGTTGCTAGGGCCTGGAAACACCATATATTTT,CASRLLGPGNTIYF
TRBJ1-1,TRBV7-3,.,.,TGTGCCAGCAGCTTAGGGGGACACTCAACGAACACTGAAGCTTTCTTT,CASSLGGHSTNTEAFF
TRBJ2-1,TRBV7-8,.,TRBD1,TGTGCCAGCAGCGCTGGGGACAGCTACAATGAGCAGTTCTTC,CASSAGDSYNEQFF
TRBJ2-5,TRBV20-1,.,.,TGCAGTGCCCGGATCCAAGAGACCCAGTACTTC,CSARIQETQYF
TRBJ2-1,TRBV13,.,TRBD2,TGTGCCAGCACCCTGGGGGGGGGCTCCTACAATGAGCAGTTCTTC,CASTLGGGSYNEQFF
TRBJ2-5,TRBV4-3,.,TRBD2,TGCGCCAGCAGCCAAGGAGCGGGGTACCAAGAGACCCAGTACTTC,CASSQGAGYQETQYF
TRBJ2-2,TRBV19,.,.,TGTGCCAGTAGTAGCACCGGGGAGCTGTTTTTT,CASSSTGELFF
TRBJ1-5,TRBV7-9,.,TRBD1,TGTGCCAGCAGCCCTCAGGGGGGGAAGCAGCCCCAGCATTTT,CASSPQGGKQPQHF
TRBJ2-5,TRBV7-7,.,.,TGTGCTAGCAGCCCAGATCTAAGAGAGACCCAGTACTTC,CASSPDLRETQYF
TRBJ2-2,TRBV5-1,.,.,TGCGCCAGCAGCTTAACCGGGACTCCCGGGGAGCTGTTTTTT,CASSLTGTPGELFF
TRBJ2-2,TRBV5-1,.,TRBD1,TGCGCCAGCAGCTACCGGACAGGGGGCACCGGGGAGCTGTTTTTT,CASSYRTGGTGELFF
TRBJ2-7,TRBV9,.,TRBD1,TGTGCCAGCAGCGTAGGGACAGGGGCTCACGAGCAGTACTTC,CASSVGTGAHEQYF
TRBJ1-6,TRBV19,.,TRBD1,TGTGCCAGTAGTACGTCAGGGGGCGGTAATTCACCCCTCCACTTT,CASSTSGGGNSPLHF
TRBJ2-2,TRBV11-2,.,.,TGTGCCAGCAGCTCCCTCCCGCCGGAAACAGTTATCGGGGAGCTGTTTTTT,CASSSLPPETVIGELFF
TRBJ1-3,TRBV7-9,.,.,TGTGCCAGCAGCGGCCCGGGTCTACTTACAGGAAACACCATATATTTT,CASSGPGLLTGNTIYF
TRBJ2-1,TRBV7-7,.,.,TGTGCTAGCAGCTCAGGTGGGGGTCCCTACAATGAGCAGTTCTTC,CASSSGGGPYNEQFF
TRBJ2-1,TRBV11-3,.,.,TGTGCCAGCAGCTTAACTAATGAGCAGTTCTTC,CASSLTNEQFF
TRBJ2-3,TRBV5-4,.,TRBD2,TGTGCCAGCAGCGGCGGGGGGCCTGCAGATACGCAGTATTTT,CASSGGGPADTQYF